Presented here are 6 T cell receptor beta chains from one specimen sequenced in a study of blood T cell repertoires in COVID-19. Assay used: immunoSEQ multiplex PCR; TCRdb lists only in-frame clones, some missing. This sample has roughly 160,000 clones, with about 85% found just once. The sample was peripheral blood. Receptors were obtained from a man in his fifties or sixties with acute or convalescent COVID-19.

Remarks on this clone: The sample carries other DNA sequences with the same CDR3. This chain joins TRBV6-5 and TRBJ2-2; 9 bases match TRBD1. Per germline, CDR1 MNHEY and CDR2 SVGAGI. Losses at the gene ends were 3 bases for V and 4 bases for J; bases not matched to a gene: 6. This CDR3 region has 16 residues. In nucleotides, the CDR3 is TGTGCCAGCAGTTATGAAGGGACAGGGCGCACCGGGGAGCTGTTTTTT. It encodes CASSYEGTGRTGELFF.

As regards this clone: Other DNA sequences in the sample encode the same CDR3. V usage is TRBV5-1 and J usage is TRBJ1-3, with TRBD1 identical over 7 bases. Unmatched junction bases numbered 3, after V lost 3 bases and J lost 0 bases. The CDR3 consists of 15 residues. CDR1 and CDR2 (germline): SGHRS, YFSETQ. The chain's CDR3 is CASSSTGSSGNTIYF. CDR3 DNA: TGCGCCAGCAGCTCGACAGGGAGCTCTGGAAACACCATATATTTT.

This sequence joins TRBV9 and TRBJ2-1; the D gene is possibly TRBD1 (6 bases). CDR1 and CDR2 from the germline V gene are SGDLS and YYNGEE. Trimming took off 1 base at V and 10 bases at J, with 9 bases between the two ends. This CDR3 has 12 amino acids. CDR3 loop: CASSVRGKEQFF. The DNA for the CDR3 is TGTGCCAGCAGCGTAAGGGGGAAGGAGCAGTTCTTC.

The gene calls are TRBV2 and TRBJ1-2, with 7 bases that match TRBD1. The V and J ends lost 4 bases and 0 bases, in that order; junction bases with no gene match: 2. The CDR3 totals 14 residues. Germline V CDR1 and CDR2: SNHLY, FYNNEI. This CDR3 is CASSAGTANYGYTF. In DNA, the CDR3 is TGTGCCAGCAGTGCCGGGACAGCTAACTATGGCTACACCTTC. Full variable domain (rest looked up from reference TRBV2 and TRBJ1-2): EPEVTQTPSHQVTQMGQEVILRCVPISNHLYFYWYRQILGQKVEFLVSFYNNEISEKSEIFDDQFSVERPDGSNFTLKIRSTKLEDSAMYFCASSAGTANYGYTFGSGTRLTVV.

This clone was seen just once. The chain joins TRBV24-1 to TRBJ2-2, with D unclear. Trimming pared 0 bases from V and 2 bases from J, leaving 6 bases between. Germline CDR1 is KGHDR and CDR2 is SFDVKD. The CDR3 has 15 residues. CDR3 DNA sequence: TGTGCCACCAGTGATTTGAGACATAACACCGGGGAGCTGTTTTTT. It specifies CATSDLRHNTGELFF.

The CDR3 bases are TGTGCCAGCAGCTTAAACCGGGGTATGTCGTTCTTC. Residues: CASSLNRGMSFF. The gene calls are TRBV7-3 and TRBJ2-1, with D perhaps matching TRBD2 (5 bases). CDR3 size: 12 residues. In germline, CDR1 is SGHTA, CDR2 FQGTGA. The V end lost 1 base, the J end lost 15 bases, and 13 bases lay between the germline ends.